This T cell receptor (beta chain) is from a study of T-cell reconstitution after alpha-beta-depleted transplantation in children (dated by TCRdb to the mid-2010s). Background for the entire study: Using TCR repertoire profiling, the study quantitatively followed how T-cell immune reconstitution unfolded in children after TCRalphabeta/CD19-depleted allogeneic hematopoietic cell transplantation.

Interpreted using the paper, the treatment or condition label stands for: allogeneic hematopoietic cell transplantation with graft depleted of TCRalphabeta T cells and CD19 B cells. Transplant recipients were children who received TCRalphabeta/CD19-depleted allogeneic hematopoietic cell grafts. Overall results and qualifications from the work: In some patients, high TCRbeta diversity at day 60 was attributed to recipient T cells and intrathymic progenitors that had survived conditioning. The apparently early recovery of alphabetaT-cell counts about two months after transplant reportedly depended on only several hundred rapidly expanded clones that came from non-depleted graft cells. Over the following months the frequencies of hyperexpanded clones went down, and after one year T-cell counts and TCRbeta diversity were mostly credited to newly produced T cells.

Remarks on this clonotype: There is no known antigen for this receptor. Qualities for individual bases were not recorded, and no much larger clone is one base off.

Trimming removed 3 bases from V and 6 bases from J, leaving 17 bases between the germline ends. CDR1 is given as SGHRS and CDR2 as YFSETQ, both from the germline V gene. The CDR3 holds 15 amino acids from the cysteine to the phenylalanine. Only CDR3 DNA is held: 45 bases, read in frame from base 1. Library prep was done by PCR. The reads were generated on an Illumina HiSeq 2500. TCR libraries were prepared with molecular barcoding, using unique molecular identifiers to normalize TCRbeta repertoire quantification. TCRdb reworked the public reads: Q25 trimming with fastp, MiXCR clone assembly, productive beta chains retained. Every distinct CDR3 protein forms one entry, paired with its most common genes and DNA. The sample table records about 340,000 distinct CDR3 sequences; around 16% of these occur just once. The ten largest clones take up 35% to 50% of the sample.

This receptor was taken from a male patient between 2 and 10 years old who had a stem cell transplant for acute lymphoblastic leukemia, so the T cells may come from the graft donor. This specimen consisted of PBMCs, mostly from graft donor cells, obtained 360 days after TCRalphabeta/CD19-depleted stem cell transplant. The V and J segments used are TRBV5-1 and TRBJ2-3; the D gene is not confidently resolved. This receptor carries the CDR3 CASSYPEDGGDTQYF. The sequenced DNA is TGCGCCAGCAGCTACCCAGAGGACGGTGGGGATACGCAGTATTTT.